Listed below are T cell receptor beta chains from one sample, sequenced in a study of Ad26.COV2.S vaccination and SARS-CoV-2 variants. Generated by immunoSEQ multiplex PCR, the TCRdb table keeps only in-frame clones and is missing some. The profile shows some 300,000 clones, around 83% of them singletons. The sequences come from peripheral blood, collected in a trial of Ad26.COV2.S vaccine versus placebo. These receptors came from a person between 18 and 59 years old who received the Ad26.COV2.S COVID-19 vaccine or a placebo. The CDR3 runs from the conserved cysteine through the conserved F or W. D genes are given only for firm matches. Size is omitted from some rows. Given values are once, few, many or a class for expanded clones.

size: once
J: TRBJ1-2
D: NA
V: TRBV29-1
DNA: TGCAGCGTTGATAACGGCTACACCTTC
CDR3: CSVDNGYTF

size: NA
J: TRBJ2-3
D: TRBD1
V: TRBV5-1
DNA: TGCGCCAGCAGCTGGGGACAGCTAGGCACAGATACGCAGTATTTT
CDR3: CASSWGQLGTDTQYF

size: NA
J: TRBJ1-2
D: NA
V: TRBV4-3
DNA: TGCGCCAGCAGCCAAGATAGATACGGGTTTGGCTACACCTTC
CDR3: CASSQDRYGFGYTF

size: NA
J: TRBJ2-1
D: TRBD2
V: TRBV6-5
DNA: TGTGCCAGCAGTCCGGGACTAGCTAGGGATGAGCAGTTCTTC
CDR3: CASSPGLARDEQFF

size: few
J: TRBJ1-2
D: NA
V: TRBV20-1
DNA: TGCAGTGCTACCCGGGACCGCTACACCTTC
CDR3: CSATRDRYTF

size: NA
J: TRBJ2-1
D: NA
V: TRBV29-1
DNA: TGCAGCGTTGAAGATCAGGGGAGCTCCTACAATGAGCAGTTCTTC
CDR3: CSVEDQGSSYNEQFF

size: NA
J: TRBJ2-1
D: TRBD2
V: TRBV11-2
DNA: TGTGCCAGCAGCTTAGAGGCTAGCGGGGGGGTCCAGTTCTTC
CDR3: CASSLEASGGVQFF

size: NA
J: TRBJ2-5
D: TRBD1
V: TRBV25-1
DNA: TGTGCCAGCAGTGGAATCGGACAGGGCCAAGAGACCCAGTACTTC
CDR3: CASSGIGQGQETQYF

size: NA
J: TRBJ1-3
D: NA
V: TRBV28
DNA: TGTGCCAGCAAGACGGGCTCTGCAGGAAACACCATATATTTT
CDR3: CASKTGSAGNTIYF

size: NA
J: TRBJ1-2
D: NA
V: TRBV3-1/TRBV3-2
DNA: TGTGCCAGCAGCCCCGATTGGGGGGGCTCGAGTGGCTACACCTTC
CDR3: CASSPDWGGSSGYTF

size: once
J: TRBJ2-1
D: NA
V: TRBV5-1
DNA: TGCGCCAGCAGCCCGAGGGGCGATGGTGAGCAGTTCTTC
CDR3: CASSPRGDGEQFF

size: NA
J: TRBJ2-3
D: TRBD2
V: TRBV5-1
DNA: TGCGCCAGCAGCACCGGGACTACCTCGGCAGATACGCAGTATTTT
CDR3: CASSTGTTSADTQYF

size: NA
J: TRBJ1-1
D: NA
V: TRBV2
DNA: TGTGCCAGCTCCTGGGGGGGTATAGAAGCTTTCTTT
CDR3: CASSWGGIEAFF

size: few
J: TRBJ1-5
D: NA
V: TRBV5-1
DNA: TGCGCCAGCAGCCCGGACAGTGGGGATCAGCCCCAGCATTTT
CDR3: CASSPDSGDQPQHF

size: few
J: TRBJ1-3
D: TRBD1
V: TRBV7-9
DNA: TGTGCCAGCAGCTACGACAGGGCAACCGGAAACACCATATATTTT
CDR3: CASSYDRATGNTIYF

size: once
J: TRBJ2-5
D: NA
V: TRBV25-1
DNA: TGTGCCAGCAGTGAAATGGGTTCCGGCCTCCAAGAGACCCAGTACTTC
CDR3: CASSEMGSGLQETQYF

size: NA
J: TRBJ2-7
D: TRBD1
V: TRBV4-2
DNA: TGTGCCAGCAGCCAAGGGCACAGGGGAGAGTACGAGCAGTACTTC
CDR3: CASSQGHRGEYEQYF

size: few
J: TRBJ1-6
D: NA
V: TRBV7-2
DNA: TGTGCCAGCAGCCCAAACAGGGATCAATCACCCCTCCACTTT
CDR3: CASSPNRDQSPLHF

size: once
J: TRBJ2-7
D: NA
V: TRBV9
DNA: TGTGCCAGCAGCGTAGTCCCAGGGCCACTTGGCGAGCAGTACTTC
CDR3: CASSVVPGPLGEQYF

size: once
J: TRBJ2-7
D: TRBD1
V: TRBV15
DNA: TGTGCCACCAGCAGAGATCTAGGAAGGCGGGACAGGCTCTCCTACGAGCAGTACTTC
CDR3: CATSRDLGRRDRLSYEQYF

size: NA
J: TRBJ2-1
D: NA
V: TRBV7-9
DNA: TGTGCCAGCAGCTTAGTAAGGCCGCGAGAGCAGTTCTTC
CDR3: CASSLVRPREQFF

size: NA
J: TRBJ1-2
D: NA
V: TRBV27
DNA: TGTGCCAGCAGTCGCCGGGGGTTCTCGGATGGCTACACCTTC
CDR3: CASSRRGFSDGYTF

size: NA
J: TRBJ2-2
D: NA
V: TRBV9
DNA: TGTGCCAGCAGCGTAGCTGGGGGCACCGGGGAGCTGTTTTTT
CDR3: CASSVAGGTGELFF